The 11 T cell receptor beta chains given below trace back to one sample, sequenced in a study of T cells in Graves' hyperthyroidism and ophthalmopathy. Authors of the study amplified TCR beta CDR3 regions from RNA transcripts. First-round RT-PCR of the TCR CDR3 relied on the HTBI primer set. TCRdb ran MiXCR on the multiplex PCR reads and lists one entry per CDR3 protein. The sample includes 250,000 or so distinct CDR3 sequences, approximately 14% of them seen just once. Sequenced sample: blood. The source of these receptors is a woman aged 45-60 years with Graves' hyperthyroidism that later progressed to Graves' ophthalmopathy.

This clonotype was seen at least ten times. For the CDR3, the DNA is TGCGCCAGCAGCTTGGAGGGACAGAGCTCTGGAAACACCATATATTTT. Residues: CASSLEGQSSGNTIYF. The chain carries TRBV5-1 and TRBJ1-3, with TRBD1 matching 7 bases. Germline V CDR1 and CDR2: SGHRS, YFSETQ. This CDR3 comprises 16 residues. Trimming cost V 0 bases and J 0 bases; bases outside gene matches: 3.

There are many counts of this clonotype. The chain links TRBV28 to TRBJ2-1; TRBD2 might be the D (5 bases). Deletions cut 6 bases from V and 0 bases from J, with 15 bases between. CDR3 size: 16 residues. CDR1 is MDHEN and CDR2 is SYDVKM in the germline V gene. The CDR3 DNA follows: TGTGCCAGCAGAGACGAGCGGAGCCACTCCTACAATGAGCAGTTCTTC. Protein: CASRDERSHSYNEQFF. Filled out from reference TRBV28 and TRBJ2-1, the complete variable domain reads DVKVTQSSRYLVKRTGEKVFLECVQDMDHENMFWYRQDPGLGLRLIYFSYDVKMKEKGDIPEGYSVSREKKERFSLILESASTNQTSMYLCASRDERSHSYNEQFFGPGTRLTVL.

Only a few counts were recorded for this clonotype. V is TRBV10-1 and J is TRBJ1-1, with TRBD1 matching 8 bases. Germline V gene data show CDR1 as WNHNN and CDR2 as SYGVQD (reference sequence). CDR3 length: 14 residues. V was clipped by 6 bases and J by 1 base; unmatched bases: 4. CDR3 amino acids: CASSRGTGNTEAFF. Here the CDR3 DNA reads TGCGCCAGCAGCCGAGGGACAGGGAACACTGAAGCTTTCTTT.

With regard to this clonotype: Since a much larger clone is just one base distant, this may be a read error. In this CDR3 the conserved last residue, phenylalanine or tryptophan, is missing, so a read error is likely. The CDR3 DNA reads as TGTGCCAGCAGTGAAAGCCTGAGCTCCTACAATGAGCAGTTCTCC. Translating it yields CASSESLSSYNEQFS. V is TRBV2 and J is TRBJ2-1; D is unclear. Trimming shortened V by 2 bases and J by 0 bases, and 8 bases separated the two germline ends. CDR1 SNHLY and CDR2 FYNNEI come from the germline V gene. The CDR3 is made up of 15 amino acids.

This clonotype was picked up many times. The chain recombines TRBV10-3 with TRBJ2-7; D is unresolved. Per the germline V gene, CDR1 is ENHRY and CDR2 is SYGVKD. The V end lost 6 bases, the J end lost 0 bases, and 9 bases lay between the germline ends. The CDR3 length is 13 residues. CDR3 sequence: CAIRKAASYEQYF. The CDR3 region has the DNA TGTGCCATCAGGAAGGCAGCCTCCTACGAGCAGTACTTC.

This clonotype occurred many times. The V and J genes are TRBV20-1 and TRBJ1-2; 8 bases are shared with TRBD1. V shed 6 bases and J 4 bases; nucleotides not matched to a gene: 10. The CDR3 spans 14 residues. The germline V gene has CDR1 DFQATT and CDR2 SNEGSKA (reference sequence). The CDR3 region has the DNA TGCAGTGCACATGGGGACAGGTTCGGCTATGGCTACACCTTC. Protein sequence: CSAHGDRFGYGYTF.

V is TRBV6-1 and J is TRBJ2-1; D gene ambiguous. The CDR3 runs to 12 residues. Per germline, CDR1 MNHNS and CDR2 SASEGT. The V end was cut by 5 bases, the J end by 4 bases, with 6 bases between. The CDR3 DNA is TGTGCCAGCAGTACGATGTACAATGAGCAGTTCTTC. This translates into CASSTMYNEQFF.

This clonotype has a handful of counts. The V call is TRBV9, the J call TRBJ2-1; no clear D. The ends were cut back, 4 bases at V and 0 bases at J, with 17 bases in the middle. There are 17 residues in the CDR3. Germline V CDR1 and CDR2: SGDLS, YYNGEE. The CDR3 region is CASSLGKRASSYNEQFF. CDR3 in DNA: TGTGCCAGCAGCCTAGGGAAACGGGCCAGCTCCTACAATGAGCAGTTCTTC.

This clonotype has a count of ten or more. The genes are TRBV2 and TRBJ2-1; 9 bases align to TRBD2. CDR3 length equals 15 residues. V shed 2 bases, J shed 4 bases, and the junction held 3 bases outside the gene matches. Germline CDR1 reads SNHLY; CDR2 reads FYNNEI. The DNA for the CDR3 is TGTGCCAGCAGTGAACGGCGGGAGGGTTACAATGAGCAGTTCTTC. The encoded protein is CASSERREGYNEQFF.

This clonotype showed up many times. The chain combines TRBV6-2 or TRBV6-3 with TRBJ2-7; D might be TRBD2 (5 bases). V was pared by 2 bases and J by 2 bases, with 13 bases between. This CDR3 is built from 15 residues. The V gene's germline CDR1 is MNHEY and CDR2 SVGEGT. The CDR3 DNA follows: TGTGCCAGCAGTTACGATCAGCGGAGCGCCTACGAGCAGTACTTC. Translating it yields CASSYDQRSAYEQYF.

V gene TRBV27 combines with J gene TRBJ2-3, with D possibly TRBD2 on 5 matching bases. Per germline, CDR1 MNHEY and CDR2 SMNVEV (reference sequence). Trimming took 5 bases from V and 2 from J, leaving 17 bases between them. The CDR3 is made up of 16 amino acids. CDR3 loop: CASSALAEDFTDTQYF. CDR3 bases: TGTGCCAGCAGTGCGTTGGCGGAGGACTTCACAGATACGCAGTATTTT.